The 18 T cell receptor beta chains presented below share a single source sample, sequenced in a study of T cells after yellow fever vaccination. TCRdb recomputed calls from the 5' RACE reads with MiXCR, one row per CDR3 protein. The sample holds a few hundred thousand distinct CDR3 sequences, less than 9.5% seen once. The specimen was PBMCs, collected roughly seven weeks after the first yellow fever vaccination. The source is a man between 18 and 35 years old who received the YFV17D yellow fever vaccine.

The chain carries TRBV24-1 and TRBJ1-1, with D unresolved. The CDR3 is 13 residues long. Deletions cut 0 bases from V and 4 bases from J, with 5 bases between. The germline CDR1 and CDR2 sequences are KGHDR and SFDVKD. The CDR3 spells CATSDLSGTEAFF. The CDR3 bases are TGTGCCACCAGTGATTTGTCCGGCACTGAAGCTTTCTTT.

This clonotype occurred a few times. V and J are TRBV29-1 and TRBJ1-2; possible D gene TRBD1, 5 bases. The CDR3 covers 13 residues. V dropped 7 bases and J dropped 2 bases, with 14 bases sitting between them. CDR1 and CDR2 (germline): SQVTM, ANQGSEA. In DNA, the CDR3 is TGCAGCGGGGGGGAGGCGACAAACTATGGCTACACCTTC. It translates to CSGGEATNYGYTF. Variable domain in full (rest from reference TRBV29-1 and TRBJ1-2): SAVISQKPSRDICQRGTSLTIQCQVDSQVTMMFWYRQQPGQSLTLIATANQGSEATYESGFVIDKFPISRPNLTFSTLTVSNMSPEDSSIYLCSGGEATNYGYTFGSGTRLTVV.

CDR3 DNA sequence: TGTGCCAGTAGTATGGGCTACGGGCGTTCCTACAATGAGCAGTTCTTC. It codes for CASSMGYGRSYNEQFF. The J gene is TRBJ2-1, the V gene TRBV19, with D unclear. CDR3 length equals 16 residues. V was cut by 3 bases and J by 1 base, with 13 bases left in between. Looked up from germline, CDR1 is LNHDA and CDR2 is SQIVND (reference sequence).

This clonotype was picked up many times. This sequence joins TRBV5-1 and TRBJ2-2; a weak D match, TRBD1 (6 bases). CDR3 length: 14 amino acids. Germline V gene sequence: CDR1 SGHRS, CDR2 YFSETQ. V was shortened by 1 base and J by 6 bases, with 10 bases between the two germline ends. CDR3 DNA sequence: TGCGCCAGCAGCTTGCAGGGGTACGCCGGGGAGCTGTTTTTT. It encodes CASSLQGYAGELFF. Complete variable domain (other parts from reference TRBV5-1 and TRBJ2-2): KAGVTQTPRYLIKTRGQQVTLSCSPISGHRSVSWYQQTPGQGLQFLFEYFSETQRNKGNFPGRFSGRQFSNSRSEMNVSTLELGDSALYLCASSLQGYAGELFFGEGSRLTVL.

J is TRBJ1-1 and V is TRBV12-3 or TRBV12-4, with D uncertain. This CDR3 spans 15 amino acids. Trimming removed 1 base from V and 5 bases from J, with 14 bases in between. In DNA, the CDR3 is TGTGCCAGCAGTTTAGGGAGCGCGGGTCGGACTGAAGCTTTCTTT. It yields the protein CASSLGSAGRTEAFF.

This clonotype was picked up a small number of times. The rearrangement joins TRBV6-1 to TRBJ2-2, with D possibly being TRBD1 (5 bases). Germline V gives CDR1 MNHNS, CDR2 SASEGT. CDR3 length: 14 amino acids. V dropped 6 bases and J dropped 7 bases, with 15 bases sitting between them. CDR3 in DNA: TGTGCCAGCAGCCAACCCGGACATCACGGGGAGCTGTTTTTT. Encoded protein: CASSQPGHHGELFF.

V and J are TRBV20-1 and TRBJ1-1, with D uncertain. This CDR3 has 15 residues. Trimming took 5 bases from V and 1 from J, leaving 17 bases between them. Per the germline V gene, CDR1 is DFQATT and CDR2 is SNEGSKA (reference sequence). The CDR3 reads CSAPRPDRGNTEAFF. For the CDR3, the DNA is TGCAGTGCTCCGAGACCTGATCGGGGGAACACTGAAGCTTTCTTT.

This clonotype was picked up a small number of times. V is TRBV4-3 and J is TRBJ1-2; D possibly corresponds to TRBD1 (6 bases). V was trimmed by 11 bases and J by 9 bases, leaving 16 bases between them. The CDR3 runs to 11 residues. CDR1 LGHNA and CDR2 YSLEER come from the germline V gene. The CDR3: CAGGGGGRYTF. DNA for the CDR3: TGCGCCGGGGGAGGGGGGGGTCGCTACACCTTC.

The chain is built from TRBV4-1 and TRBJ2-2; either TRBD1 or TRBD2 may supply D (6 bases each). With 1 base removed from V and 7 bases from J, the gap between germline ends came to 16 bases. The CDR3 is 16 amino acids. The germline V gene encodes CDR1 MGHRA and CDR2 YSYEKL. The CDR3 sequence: CASSQVRGRSNGELFF. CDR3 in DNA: TGCGCCAGCAGCCAAGTCCGGGGGCGAAGTAACGGGGAGCTGTTTTTT.

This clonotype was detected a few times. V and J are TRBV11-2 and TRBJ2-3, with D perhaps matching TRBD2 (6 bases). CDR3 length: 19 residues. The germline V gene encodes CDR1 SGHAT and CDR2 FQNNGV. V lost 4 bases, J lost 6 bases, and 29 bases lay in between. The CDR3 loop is CASSSPLTLAGPQADTQYF. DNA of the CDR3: TGTGCCAGCAGCTCTCCCTTGACTTTGGCGGGGCCCCAGGCGGATACGCAGTATTTT.

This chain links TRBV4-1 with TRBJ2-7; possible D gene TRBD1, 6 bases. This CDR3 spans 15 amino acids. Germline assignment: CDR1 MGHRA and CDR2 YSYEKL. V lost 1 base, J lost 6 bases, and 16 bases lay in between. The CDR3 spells CASSQAVGQGREQYF. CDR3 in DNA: TGCGCCAGCAGCCAAGCCGTTGGTCAGGGGCGCGAGCAGTACTTC.

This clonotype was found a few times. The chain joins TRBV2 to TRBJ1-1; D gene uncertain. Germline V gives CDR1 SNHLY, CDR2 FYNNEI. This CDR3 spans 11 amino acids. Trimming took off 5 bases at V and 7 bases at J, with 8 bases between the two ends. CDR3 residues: CASSPEGEAFF. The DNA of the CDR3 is TGTGCCAGCAGTCCGGAGGGTGAAGCTTTCTTT. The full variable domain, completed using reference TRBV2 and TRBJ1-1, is EPEVTQTPSHQVTQMGQEVILRCVPISNHLYFYWYRQILGQKVEFLVSFYNNEISEKSEIFDDQFSVERPDGSNFTLKIRSTKLEDSAMYFCASSPEGEAFFGQGTRLTVV.

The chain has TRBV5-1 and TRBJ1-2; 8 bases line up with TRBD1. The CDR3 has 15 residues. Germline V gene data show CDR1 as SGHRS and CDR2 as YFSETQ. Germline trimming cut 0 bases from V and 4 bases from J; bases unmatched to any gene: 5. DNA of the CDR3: TGCGCCAGCAGCTTGGGACAGGGGCTGGGCTATGGCTACACCTTC. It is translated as CASSLGQGLGYGYTF. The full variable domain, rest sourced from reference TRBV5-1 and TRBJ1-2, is KAGVTQTPRYLIKTRGQQVTLSCSPISGHRSVSWYQQTPGQGLQFLFEYFSETQRNKGNFPGRFSGRQFSNSRSEMNVSTLELGDSALYLCASSLGQGLGYGYTFGSGTRLTVV.

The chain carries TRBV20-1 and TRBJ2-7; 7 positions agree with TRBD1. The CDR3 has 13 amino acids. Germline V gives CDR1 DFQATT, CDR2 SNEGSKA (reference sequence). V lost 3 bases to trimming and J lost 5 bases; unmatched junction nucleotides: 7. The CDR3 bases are TGCAGTGCTAGGGGATCCGGGACAGACGAGCAGTACTTC. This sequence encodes CSARGSGTDEQYF.

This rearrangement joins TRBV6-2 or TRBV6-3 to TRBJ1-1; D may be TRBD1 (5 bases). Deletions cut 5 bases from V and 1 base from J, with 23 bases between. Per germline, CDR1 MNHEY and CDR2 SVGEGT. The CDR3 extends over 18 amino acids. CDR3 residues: CASSKLPPGPTANTEAFF. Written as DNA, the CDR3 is TGTGCCAGCAGTAAATTACCCCCCGGACCGACAGCGAACACTGAAGCTTTCTTT.

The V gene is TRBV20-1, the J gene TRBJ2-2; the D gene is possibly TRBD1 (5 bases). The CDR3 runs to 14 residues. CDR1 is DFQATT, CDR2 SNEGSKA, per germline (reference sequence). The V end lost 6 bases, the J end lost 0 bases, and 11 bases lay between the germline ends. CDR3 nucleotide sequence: TGCAGTGCCATGGTGGGGCCGAACACCGGGGAGCTGTTTTTT. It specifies CSAMVGPNTGELFF.

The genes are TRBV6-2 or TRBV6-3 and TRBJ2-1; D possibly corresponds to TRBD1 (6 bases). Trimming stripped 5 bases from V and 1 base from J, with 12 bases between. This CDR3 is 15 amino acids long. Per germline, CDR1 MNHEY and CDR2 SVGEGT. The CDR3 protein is CASSLQGMSYNEQFF. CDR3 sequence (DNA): TGTGCCAGCAGTCTACAGGGTATGTCCTACAATGAGCAGTTCTTC.

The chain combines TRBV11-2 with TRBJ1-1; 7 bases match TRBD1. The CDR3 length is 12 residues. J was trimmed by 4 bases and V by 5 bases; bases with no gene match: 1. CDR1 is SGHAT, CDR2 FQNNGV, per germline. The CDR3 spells CASSRDSTEAFF. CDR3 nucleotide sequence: TGTGCCAGCAGCCGGGACAGCACTGAAGCTTTCTTT.